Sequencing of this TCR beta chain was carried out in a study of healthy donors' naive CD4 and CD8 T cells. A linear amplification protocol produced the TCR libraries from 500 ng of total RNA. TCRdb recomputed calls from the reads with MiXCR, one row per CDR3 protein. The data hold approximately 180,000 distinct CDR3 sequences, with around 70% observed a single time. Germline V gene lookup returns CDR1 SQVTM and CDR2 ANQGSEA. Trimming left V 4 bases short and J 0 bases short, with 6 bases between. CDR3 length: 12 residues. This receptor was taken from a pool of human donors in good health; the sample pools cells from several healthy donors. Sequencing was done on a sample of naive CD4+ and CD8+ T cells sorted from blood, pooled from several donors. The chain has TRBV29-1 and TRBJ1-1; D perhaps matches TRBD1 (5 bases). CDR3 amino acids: CSVAGLNTEAFF. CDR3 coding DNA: TGCAGCGTTGCGGGACTGAACACTGAAGCTTTCTTT.